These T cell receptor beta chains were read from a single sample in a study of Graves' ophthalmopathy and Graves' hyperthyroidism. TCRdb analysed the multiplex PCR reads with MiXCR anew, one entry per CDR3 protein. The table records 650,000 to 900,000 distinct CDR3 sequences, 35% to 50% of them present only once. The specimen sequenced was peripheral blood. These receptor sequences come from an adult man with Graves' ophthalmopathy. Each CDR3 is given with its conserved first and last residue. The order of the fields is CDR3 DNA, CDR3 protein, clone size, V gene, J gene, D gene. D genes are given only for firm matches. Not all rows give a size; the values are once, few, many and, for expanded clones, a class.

cdr3_nt: TGTGCCAGCAGCTTAGCGTTGGGACAGGGGAACTATGGCTACACCTTC
cdr3_aa: CASSLALGQGNYGYTF
clone_size: many
v_call: TRBV7-8
j_call: TRBJ1-2
d_call: TRBD1

cdr3_nt: TGCAGCGCCAATACAGGTACCTATGGCTACACCTTC
cdr3_aa: CSANTGTYGYTF
clone_size: .
v_call: TRBV29-1
j_call: TRBJ1-2
d_call: .

cdr3_nt: TGCAGTGCTAGAGCGTCTACAGGGCTGCAGCCCCAGCATTTT
cdr3_aa: CSARASTGLQPQHF
clone_size: .
v_call: TRBV20-1
j_call: TRBJ1-5
d_call: .

cdr3_nt: TGCAGTGCTCCCGGAGAGGCGGACACTGAAGCTTTCTTT
cdr3_aa: CSAPGEADTEAFF
clone_size: .
v_call: TRBV20-1
j_call: TRBJ1-1
d_call: .

cdr3_nt: TGTGCCAGCAGTGGGGACAGGGTGGATCAGCCCCAGCATTTT
cdr3_aa: CASSGDRVDQPQHF
clone_size: few
v_call: TRBV2
j_call: TRBJ1-5
d_call: TRBD1

cdr3_nt: TGTGCCAGTAGTCCTCGACAGGGGCCGACTTACGAGCAGTACTTC
cdr3_aa: CASSPRQGPTYEQYF
clone_size: few
v_call: TRBV19
j_call: TRBJ2-7
d_call: TRBD1

cdr3_nt: TGTGCCAGCAGAAAGACAGAAAAACTGTTTTTT
cdr3_aa: CASRKTEKLFF
clone_size: few
v_call: TRBV12-3/TRBV12-4
j_call: TRBJ1-4
d_call: .

cdr3_nt: TGCAGCTTAGCCCCCCAGTTAGGGAACACCGGGGAGCTGTTTTTT
cdr3_aa: CSLAPQLGNTGELFF
clone_size: once
v_call: TRBV29-1
j_call: TRBJ2-2
d_call: .

cdr3_nt: TGTGCCAGTAGCGAAACCACAGGGGTCGGAAACACCACATATTTT
cdr3_aa: CASSETTGVGNTTYF
clone_size: .
v_call: TRBV5-4
j_call: TRBJ1-3
d_call: TRBD1

cdr3_nt: TGTGCCAGCAGTGAATCGCGACTAGCGGGGAGCTACGAGCAGTACTTC
cdr3_aa: CASSESRLAGSYEQYF
clone_size: .
v_call: TRBV10-3
j_call: TRBJ2-7
d_call: TRBD2

cdr3_nt: TGCGCCAGCAGCCCGACGGTAACTGGGGAGACCCAGTACTTC
cdr3_aa: CASSPTVTGETQYF
clone_size: few
v_call: TRBV5-1
j_call: TRBJ2-5
d_call: .

cdr3_nt: TGCAGCGTTCAGACAGGGGGAACTGAAGCTTTCTTT
cdr3_aa: CSVQTGGTEAFF
clone_size: .
v_call: TRBV29-1
j_call: TRBJ1-1
d_call: TRBD1

cdr3_nt: TGCAGCGTTGAGGCAGGGTCTAACTATGGCTACACCTTC
cdr3_aa: CSVEAGSNYGYTF
clone_size: .
v_call: TRBV29-1
j_call: TRBJ1-2
d_call: .

cdr3_nt: TGTGCCAGCAGCTTACTGGCCACTGAAGCTTTCTTT
cdr3_aa: CASSLLATEAFF
clone_size: many
v_call: TRBV7-9
j_call: TRBJ1-1
d_call: .

cdr3_nt: TGTGCCAGCAGCCTAACAGGGATGGGAGAGACCCAGTACTTC
cdr3_aa: CASSLTGMGETQYF
clone_size: .
v_call: TRBV11-2
j_call: TRBJ2-5
d_call: .

cdr3_nt: TGTGCCAGCAGTTTGTCATACGGGGGGAGCAATCAGCCCCAGCATTTT
cdr3_aa: CASSLSYGGSNQPQHF
clone_size: few
v_call: TRBV12-3/TRBV12-4
j_call: TRBJ1-5
d_call: .

cdr3_nt: TGTGCCAGCAGGAACAGTTTACAAGAGACCCAGTACTTC
cdr3_aa: CASRNSLQETQYF
clone_size: few
v_call: TRBV6-6
j_call: TRBJ2-5
d_call: .

cdr3_nt: TGTGCCTGCAGTTTAGGGGCTCAAGAGACCCAGTACTTC
cdr3_aa: CACSLGAQETQYF
clone_size: .
v_call: TRBV12-3/TRBV12-4
j_call: TRBJ2-5
d_call: .

cdr3_nt: TGTGCCAGCAGCCTCGACAGGGGATCGGGCGAGCAGTACTTC
cdr3_aa: CASSLDRGSGEQYF
clone_size: many
v_call: TRBV7-9
j_call: TRBJ2-7
d_call: TRBD1

cdr3_nt: TGTGCCACCAGCTACGGTAGCGGAGCAGATACGCAGTATTTT
cdr3_aa: CATSYGSGADTQYF
clone_size: few
v_call: TRBV15
j_call: TRBJ2-3
d_call: .

cdr3_nt: TGTGCCAGCTCAAATTCAGGGGCGGGAGGCTACACCTTC
cdr3_aa: CASSNSGAGGYTF
clone_size: few
v_call: TRBV12-3/TRBV12-4
j_call: TRBJ1-2
d_call: .

cdr3_nt: TGTGCCACCAGTGATGGGGGACAGACCTACGAGCAGTACTTC
cdr3_aa: CATSDGGQTYEQYF
clone_size: few
v_call: TRBV24-1
j_call: TRBJ2-7
d_call: TRBD1

cdr3_nt: TGCAGTGCTAGAGATGGGGCAGCGGGGACCCAGTACTTC
cdr3_aa: CSARDGAAGTQYF
clone_size: .
v_call: TRBV20-1
j_call: TRBJ2-5
d_call: .

cdr3_nt: TGTGCCAGCAGCTTAGGGGGCGCGAGTGAAGCTTTCTTT
cdr3_aa: CASSLGGASEAFF
clone_size: few
v_call: TRBV7-2
j_call: TRBJ1-1
d_call: .

cdr3_nt: TGTGCCAGCAACCCCCCTGCCGGAAACACCATATATTTT
cdr3_aa: CASNPPAGNTIYF
clone_size: few
v_call: TRBV28
j_call: TRBJ1-3
d_call: .

cdr3_nt: TGTGCCAGCAGCGTAAGAATGTTCGGTGGCTACACCTTC
cdr3_aa: CASSVRMFGGYTF
clone_size: few
v_call: TRBV9
j_call: TRBJ1-2
d_call: .

cdr3_nt: TGTGCCACCAGTGATGGTGAAAGGGTCGGCACAGATACGCAGTATTTT
cdr3_aa: CATSDGERVGTDTQYF
clone_size: .
v_call: TRBV24-1
j_call: TRBJ2-3
d_call: .

cdr3_nt: TGTGCCAGCAGCTTCTCTGAGCAGTTCTTC
cdr3_aa: CASSFSEQFF
clone_size: once
v_call: TRBV11-2
j_call: TRBJ2-1
d_call: .

cdr3_nt: TGTGCCAGTAGTATTTGGCGGGGATCAGATACGCAGTATTTT
cdr3_aa: CASSIWRGSDTQYF
clone_size: .
v_call: TRBV19
j_call: TRBJ2-3
d_call: .

cdr3_nt: TGTGCCATCAGTGGGAGTAGCGGGGATACGCAGTATTTT
cdr3_aa: CAISGSSGDTQYF
clone_size: .
v_call: TRBV10-3
j_call: TRBJ2-3
d_call: TRBD2

cdr3_nt: TGCGCCAGCAGCCAGCATGACCAGACCTACGAGCAGTACTTC
cdr3_aa: CASSQHDQTYEQYF
clone_size: .
v_call: TRBV4-1
j_call: TRBJ2-7
d_call: .

cdr3_nt: TGTGCCAGCAGCTTAATAGCCACTGGGGCCAACGTCCTGACTTTC
cdr3_aa: CASSLIATGANVLTF
clone_size: .
v_call: TRBV7-6
j_call: TRBJ2-6
d_call: .

cdr3_nt: TGTGCCAGCAGCCGACCGAAGGGGGGCATATACGAGCAGTACTTC
cdr3_aa: CASSRPKGGIYEQYF
clone_size: .
v_call: TRBV7-9
j_call: TRBJ2-7
d_call: .

cdr3_nt: TGTGCCAGCAGCCAAGGGACTAGCGGGGGCGAGCAGTACTTC
cdr3_aa: CASSQGTSGGEQYF
clone_size: few
v_call: TRBV7-9
j_call: TRBJ2-7
d_call: TRBD2

cdr3_nt: TGCAGCGCTGCTCGGGGGAACTATGGCTACACCTTC
cdr3_aa: CSAARGNYGYTF
clone_size: .
v_call: TRBV29-1
j_call: TRBJ1-2
d_call: .

cdr3_nt: TGTGCCAGCAGGGCCGGGACTCGGGCTTTCTTT
cdr3_aa: CASRAGTRAFF
clone_size: many
v_call: TRBV2
j_call: TRBJ1-1
d_call: .

cdr3_nt: TGTGCCAGCAGCATTTCCGGGACAGGGGCCCAAGAGACCCAGTACTTC
cdr3_aa: CASSISGTGAQETQYF
clone_size: .
v_call: TRBV7-9
j_call: TRBJ2-5
d_call: TRBD1

cdr3_nt: TGTGCCAGCAGCGTAGAGGGGGAAGGTGGCTATGGCTACACCTTC
cdr3_aa: CASSVEGEGGYGYTF
clone_size: few
v_call: TRBV9
j_call: TRBJ1-2
d_call: .

cdr3_nt: TGTGCCAGCAGTCTCTGGACAGGGGGGAATGGCTACACCTTC
cdr3_aa: CASSLWTGGNGYTF
clone_size: .
v_call: TRBV2
j_call: TRBJ1-2
d_call: TRBD1

cdr3_nt: TGCGCCAGCAGCCAACAATACAGGGGCGCCTACGAGCAGTACTTC
cdr3_aa: CASSQQYRGAYEQYF
clone_size: .
v_call: TRBV7-9
j_call: TRBJ2-7
d_call: TRBD1

cdr3_nt: TGTGCCACCAGCAGAGGAAAGGACAGCTCCTACGAGCAGTACTTC
cdr3_aa: CATSRGKDSSYEQYF
clone_size: many
v_call: TRBV15
j_call: TRBJ2-7
d_call: .

cdr3_nt: TGTGCCAGCAGCGTGCACCCGAACACTGAAGCTTTCTTT
cdr3_aa: CASSVHPNTEAFF
clone_size: .
v_call: TRBV9
j_call: TRBJ1-1
d_call: .

cdr3_nt: TGTGCCAGCAGCGTAGGTGGGACAGTATGGGAGACCCAGTACTTC
cdr3_aa: CASSVGGTVWETQYF
clone_size: few
v_call: TRBV9
j_call: TRBJ2-5
d_call: TRBD1

cdr3_nt: TGTGCCGGCAGCTCGGTGGTTTTTAATTCACCCCTCCACTTT
cdr3_aa: CAGSSVVFNSPLHF
clone_size: .
v_call: TRBV7-2
j_call: TRBJ1-6
d_call: .

cdr3_nt: TGCAGTTGGAGAGTCGGAGGGGTATCCTACGAGCAGTACTTC
cdr3_aa: CSWRVGGVSYEQYF
clone_size: .
v_call: TRBV20-1
j_call: TRBJ2-7
d_call: .

cdr3_nt: TGTGCCAGCAGTCAATCCCCCCAGCCTGAAGCTTTCTTT
cdr3_aa: CASSQSPQPEAFF
clone_size: once
v_call: TRBV25-1
j_call: TRBJ1-1
d_call: .

cdr3_nt: TGTGCCAGTAGTATAAGAGGGGGCATTTCACCCCTCCACTTT
cdr3_aa: CASSIRGGISPLHF
clone_size: few
v_call: TRBV19
j_call: TRBJ1-6
d_call: TRBD1

cdr3_nt: TGTGCCAGCAGTGAAGAGATCACCTACTCTGGAAACACCATATATTTT
cdr3_aa: CASSEEITYSGNTIYF
clone_size: .
v_call: TRBV2
j_call: TRBJ1-3
d_call: .

cdr3_nt: TGTGCCATCGGGTTAGCGGCCGACAATGAGCAGTTCTTC
cdr3_aa: CAIGLAADNEQFF
clone_size: once
v_call: TRBV10-3
j_call: TRBJ2-1
d_call: .

cdr3_nt: TGTGCCAGCAGTGAAGATGGGCTAGCGGGAAACCAAGAGACCCAGTACTTC
cdr3_aa: CASSEDGLAGNQETQYF
clone_size: .
v_call: TRBV25-1
j_call: TRBJ2-5
d_call: TRBD2

cdr3_nt: TGTGCCAGCAGTTTCGCAGGAATCAATTCACCCCTCCGCTTT
cdr3_aa: CASSFAGINSPLRF
clone_size: .
v_call: TRBV12-3/TRBV12-4
j_call: TRBJ1-6
d_call: .

cdr3_nt: TGTGCCAGCAGCGTAGATGCCGTGAGGGAGACCCAGTACTTC
cdr3_aa: CASSVDAVRETQYF
clone_size: many
v_call: TRBV9
j_call: TRBJ2-5
d_call: .

cdr3_nt: TGTGCCAGCAGCCCCACCGTCGACGAGCAGTACTTC
cdr3_aa: CASSPTVDEQYF
clone_size: many
v_call: TRBV16
j_call: TRBJ2-7
d_call: .

cdr3_nt: TGTGCCAGCAGCTTGGATCGGCGGGAGGGCCAAGAGACCCAGTACTTC
cdr3_aa: CASSLDRREGQETQYF
clone_size: few
v_call: TRBV5-4
j_call: TRBJ2-5
d_call: TRBD2

cdr3_nt: TGTGCCAGCAGCCTGCCGGACGGTAGGGGGCTGTTTTTT
cdr3_aa: CASSLPDGRGLFF
clone_size: .
v_call: TRBV7-3
j_call: TRBJ2-2
d_call: .